One sample yielded the 28 T cell receptor beta chains listed below, sequenced in a study of shared clonotypes between healthy human individuals. The method was immunoSEQ multiplex PCR; TCRdb's version includes in-frame clones alone and lacks a portion of them. The sample carries nearly 1 million clones, roughly 72% recorded once. Material: memory CD4+ T cells sorted from blood. Subset defined: CD45RA-negative fraction. The receptors originated from a man between 18 and 35 years old in good health.

This clone was observed a few times. The chain joins TRBV6-6 to TRBJ2-5; no firm D call. The CDR3 consists of 13 residues. The V end was cut by 8 bases, the J end by 7 bases, with 17 bases between. Per the germline V gene, CDR1 is MNHNY and CDR2 is SVGAGI (reference sequence). The CDR3: CASVMAQRRTQYF. The CDR3 DNA is TGTGCCAGCGTCATGGCTCAGCGAAGGACCCAGTACTTC.

This clone was recorded once. The J gene is TRBJ1-1, the V gene TRBV5-1, with unresolved D. The CDR3 loop spans 14 amino acids. V was shortened by 4 bases and J by 5 bases, with 15 bases between the two germline ends. Germline CDR1 and CDR2: SGHRS and YFSETQ. CDR3 nucleotide sequence: TGCGCCAGCAGCGTCGGAGAGACGGGGACTGAAGCTTTCTTT. Protein product: CASSVGETGTEAFF.

In this sample, this clone turned up once. The chain combines TRBV19 with TRBJ2-2; possibly TRBD2 for D (5 bases). Trimming pared 0 bases from V and 1 base from J, leaving 15 bases between. Germline assignment: CDR1 LNHDA and CDR2 SQIVND (reference sequence). The CDR3 totals 18 residues. CDR3 protein: CASSIDRRTALNTGELFF. DNA of the CDR3: TGTGCCAGTAGTATAGATCGACGGACTGCCCTGAACACCGGGGAGCTGTTTTTT.

V gene TRBV2 combines with J gene TRBJ1-2, with TRBD1 as a possible D gene (6 bases). The CDR3 runs 13 residues. Germline CDR1 reads SNHLY; CDR2 reads FYNNEI. V lost 7 bases, J lost 8 bases, and 17 bases lay in between. CDR3 region: CASNEGRDKGYTF. Written as DNA, the CDR3 is TGTGCCAGCAATGAGGGCAGGGACAAGGGCTACACCTTC.

CDR3 in DNA: TGCGCCAGCAGCTCCCAACCGGGACTAGCGGGAGCCCCCTACGAGCAGTACTTC. Its protein is CASSSQPGLAGAPYEQYF. The chain couples TRBV5-1 to TRBJ2-7, with 14 bases identical to TRBD2. CDR1 is SGHRS, CDR2 YFSETQ, per germline. The V segment lost 3 bases and the J segment 2 bases; nucleotides outside the gene matches: 10. The CDR3 runs 18 residues. The variable domain in full, with the rest retrieved from reference TRBV5-1 and TRBJ2-7, is KAGVTQTPRYLIKTRGQQVTLSCSPISGHRSVSWYQQTPGQGLQFLFEYFSETQRNKGNFPGRFSGRQFSNSRSEMNVSTLELGDSALYLCASSSQPGLAGAPYEQYFGPGTRLTVT.

The V gene is TRBV15, the J gene TRBJ2-7, with TRBD2 matching 8 bases. The CDR3 has 15 residues. J lost 0 bases, V lost 3 bases, and 4 bases had no gene match. Germline V gene sequence: CDR1 LNHNV, CDR2 YYDKDF (reference sequence). In DNA, the CDR3 is TGTGCCACCAGCAGTGCGCGGGGGGCCTCCTACGAGCAGTACTTC. Its protein is CATSSARGASYEQYF.

The chain joins TRBV6-6 to TRBJ2-7; D uncertain. This CDR3 contains 14 residues. The V gene's germline CDR1 is MNHNY and CDR2 SVGAGI (reference sequence). The V and J ends lost 2 bases and 0 bases respectively, with 8 bases between them. This CDR3 is CASSYDFNSYEQYF. CDR3 nucleotides: TGTGCCAGCAGTTACGATTTCAACTCCTACGAGCAGTACTTC.

As to this clone: The junction does not match germline at one end; this may be a read error. The chain carries TRBV27 and TRBJ2-7; TRBD1 aligns across 9 bases. The length of the CDR3 is 11 residues. CDR1 MNHEY and CDR2 SMNVEV come from the germline V gene (reference sequence). CDR3 nucleotide sequence: TGTGCCAGCAGTCCGAGACAGGGGGGGCACTTC. Translation: CASSPRQGGHF.

The chain has TRBV29-1 and TRBJ1-1; D uncertain. CDR1 is SQVTM, CDR2 ANQGSEA, per germline. CDR3 size: 13 residues. Between the trimmed V and J ends, which lost 3 bases and 11 bases, there was a span of 19 bases. CDR3 nucleotides: TGCAGCGTTGACTTCGGGTCGAGAGACGGGGCTTTCTTT. Its translation: CSVDFGSRDGAFF.

This rearrangement joins TRBV7-8 to TRBJ2-7; D is ambiguous. The CDR3 loop spans 13 amino acids. V shed 5 bases and J shed 3 bases, with 11 bases lying between them. The germline V gene has CDR1 SGHVS and CDR2 FQNEAQ. CDR3 loop: CASSLPDGYEQYF. The CDR3 DNA reads as TGTGCCAGCAGCCTCCCGGACGGCTACGAGCAGTACTTC.

The chain recombines TRBV7-2 with TRBJ1-2; 8 bases fit TRBD1. This CDR3 spans 16 amino acids. The trim removed 2 bases at V and 1 base at J, leaving 6 bases unmatched. The V gene's germline CDR1 is SGHTA and CDR2 FQGNSA. In nucleotides, the CDR3 is TGTGCCAGCAGCTTATTTCCGGGACAGGTTAACTATGGCTACACCTTC. Translation gives CASSLFPGQVNYGYTF. The full variable domain, its missing parts supplied by reference TRBV7-2 and TRBJ1-2, is GAGVSQSPSNKVTEKGKDVELRCDPISGHTALYWYRQSLGQGLEFLIYFQGNSAPDKSGLPSDRFSAERTGGSVSTLTIQRTQQEDSAVYLCASSLFPGQVNYGYTFGSGTRLTVV.

This clone occurred a few times. The rearrangement uses TRBV30 and TRBJ2-1; 11 nucleotides match TRBD1. After removal of 5 bases from V and 2 bases from J, the junction contained 5 bases not matched to a gene. This CDR3 has 15 residues. Germline CDR1 and CDR2: GTSNPN and SVGIG (reference sequence). As DNA, the CDR3 is TGTGCCTGGGCAGGGGGACAGGGGGCCTACAATGAGCAGTTCTTC. Protein sequence: CAWAGGQGAYNEQFF.

This clone has a single count. The chain couples TRBV20-1 to TRBJ2-7; D not resolved. The CDR3 is 10 residues long. V was trimmed by 4 bases and J by 6 bases, leaving 7 bases between them. The germline V gene encodes CDR1 DFQATT and CDR2 SNEGSKA (reference sequence). CDR3 DNA sequence: TGCAGTGCTAACGACTGCGAGCAGTACTTC. Translation gives CSANDCEQYF.

On this clone itself: A junction boundary mismatches the germline segment, possibly from a read error. This sequence joins TRBV6-1 and TRBJ2-1; D may be TRBD1 or TRBD2 (5 bases each). Germline CDR1 MNHNS, CDR2 SASEGT. The CDR3 runs 12 residues. The CDR3 nucleotides read TGTGCCAGCAGTGATCCTGGGGCTAGCAGACTCTTC. It specifies CASSDPGASRLF.

This chain's CDR3 is CASSSPTSGRSEQFF. The CDR3 nucleotides read TGTGCCAGCAGTTCCCCGACTAGCGGGAGGAGTGAGCAGTTCTTC. The chain carries TRBV6-5 and TRBJ2-1; TRBD2 matches 13 bases. J gave up 9 bases and V 4 bases, and 6 bases lay outside the gene matches. This CDR3 region has 15 residues. CDR1 and CDR2 from the germline V gene are MNHEY and SVGAGI.

J is TRBJ2-7 and V is TRBV4-1; 7 bases map to TRBD1. Trimming removed 4 bases from V and 2 bases from J; junction bases left unmatched: 5. This CDR3 contains 14 residues. CDR1 and CDR2 from the germline V gene are MGHRA and YSYEKL. The CDR3 coding sequence is TGCGCCAGCAGCCGGGACAGCTTGGCCTACGAGCAGTACTTC. Residues: CASSRDSLAYEQYF.

The chain combines TRBV29-1 with TRBJ2-5; D is unresolved. From germline, CDR1 is SQVTM and CDR2 ANQGSEA. The CDR3 length is 12 residues. With 3 bases removed from V and 2 bases from J, the gap between germline ends came to 7 bases. The chain's CDR3 is CSVERSQETQYF. The CDR3, as DNA: TGCAGCGTTGAGCGCAGTCAAGAGACCCAGTACTTC.

The chain carries TRBV29-1 and TRBJ1-1; 7 bases line up with TRBD1. With V trimmed by 6 bases and J by 4 bases, 8 bases remained unmatched. Germline assignment: CDR1 SQVTM and CDR2 ANQGSEA. The CDR3 is 13 residues long. CDR3 nucleotide sequence: TGCAGCGTCCACCAGACAGGGATCACTGAAGCTTTCTTT. Residues: CSVHQTGITEAFF.

The chain links TRBV5-1 to TRBJ2-1; possibly TRBD1 or TRBD2 for D (6 bases each). This CDR3 is built from 15 residues. The V gene lost 0 bases and the J gene lost 6 bases, with 13 bases spanning the gap. Germline CDR1 SGHRS, CDR2 YFSETQ. As DNA, the CDR3 is TGCGCCAGCAGCTTGGACGGGGGCCGGAGCAATGAGCAGTTCTTC. Residues: CASSLDGGRSNEQFF.

The rearrangement joins TRBV30 to TRBJ1-2; D perhaps matches TRBD1 (6 bases). This CDR3 is 10 amino acids long. The ends were cut back, 6 bases at V and 8 bases at J, with 10 bases in the middle. Germline V CDR1 and CDR2: GTSNPN, SVGIG (reference sequence). This chain's CDR3 is CACAQGGYTF. CDR3 coding DNA: TGTGCCTGTGCCCAGGGGGGCTACACCTTC.

As to this clone: The CDR3 carries no conserved terminal phenylalanine or tryptophan, so it likely arises from a read error. The DNA is left out, because the CDR3 cannot be placed on it with certainty; the CDR3 is given as TCRdb lists it. The chain couples TRBV7-7 to TRBJ2-7; TRBD1, the table's D call, lacks a check against the DNA. Germline lookup yields CDR1 SSHAT and CDR2 FNYEAQ (reference sequence). The CDR3 is 8 amino acids long, termini counted. CDR3 sequence: CASSPDRL.

The rearrangement uses TRBV28 and TRBJ2-3; D is ambiguous. Trimming cost V 6 bases and J 1 base, with 11 bases left between them. There are 14 residues in the CDR3. The germline gives CDR1 MDHEN, CDR2 SYDVKM. The CDR3 here is CASSLGQGTDTQYF. The CDR3 DNA follows: TGTGCCAGCAGCCTCGGTCAGGGCACAGATACGCAGTATTTT.

This clone was counted between two and nine times. V is TRBV7-2 and J is TRBJ1-1; no clear D. Germline values: CDR1 SGHTA, CDR2 FQGNSA. Trimming took 5 bases from V and 4 from J, leaving 14 bases between them. CDR3 length equals 14 residues. CDR3 in DNA: TGTGCCAGCAGCCCGTACGGGGAGAGCACTGAAGCTTTCTTT. This translates into CASSPYGESTEAFF.

The chain is built from TRBV6-1 and TRBJ2-7; D gene ambiguous. Looked up from germline, CDR1 is MNHNS and CDR2 is SASEGT. Trimming removed 2 bases at V and 9 bases at J, with 11 bases between. This CDR3 contains 12 residues. Here the CDR3 reads CASSEQASGQYF. The DNA for the CDR3 is TGTGCCAGCAGTGAACAGGCCTCTGGGCAGTACTTC.

This chain connects TRBV2 to TRBJ2-7; D tentatively reads TRBD1 or TRBD2 (5 bases each). The length of the CDR3 is 14 residues. Germline V gene data show CDR1 as SNHLY and CDR2 as FYNNEI. Trimming shortened V by 7 bases and J by 2 bases, and 15 bases separated the two germline ends. The CDR3 bases are TGTGCCAGCAACCGGGACCCGAGCACCTACGAGCAGTACTTC. Protein product: CASNRDPSTYEQYF.

The rearrangement links TRBV7-2 to TRBJ2-3, with a tentative D call TRBD2 (6 bases). Per germline, CDR1 SGHTA and CDR2 FQGNSA. Trimming stripped 2 bases from V and 4 bases from J, with 13 bases between. The CDR3 sequence is 15 residues long. CDR3 DNA: TGTGCCAGCAGCTTACGGCGGGGTATACCAGATACGCAGTATTTT. Amino acid sequence: CASSLRRGIPDTQYF. Using reference TRBV7-2 and TRBJ2-3 for the parts outside the CDR3, the full variable domain is GAGVSQSPSNKVTEKGKDVELRCDPISGHTALYWYRQSLGQGLEFLIYFQGNSAPDKSGLPSDRFSAERTGGSVSTLTIQRTQQEDSAVYLCASSLRRGIPDTQYFGPGTRLTVL.

This sequence joins TRBV9 and TRBJ2-2; D might be TRBD2 (5 bases). The CDR3 has 15 residues. V lost 0 bases and J lost 0, with 6 bases in between. Germline lookup yields CDR1 SGDLS and CDR2 YYNGEE. CDR3 residues: CASSVEEANTGELFF. The CDR3 DNA sequence: TGTGCCAGCAGCGTAGAGGAGGCGAACACCGGGGAGCTGTTTTTT.

This clone was seen more than once but under ten times. The V call is TRBV5-1, the J call TRBJ2-1, with 7 nucleotides matching TRBD2. V was pared by 4 bases and J by 9 bases, with 7 bases of the junction left unmatched. The V gene's germline CDR1 is SGHRS and CDR2 YFSETQ. The CDR3 loop spans 13 amino acids. CDR3 bases: TGCGCCAGCAGCCCAGGACTAGTAGGTGAGCAGTTCTTC. This gives the protein CASSPGLVGEQFF. The full variable domain, in which reference TRBV5-1 and TRBJ2-1 provide the parts outside the CDR3, is KAGVTQTPRYLIKTRGQQVTLSCSPISGHRSVSWYQQTPGQGLQFLFEYFSETQRNKGNFPGRFSGRQFSNSRSEMNVSTLELGDSALYLCASSPGLVGEQFFGPGTRLTVL.